This is a list of T cell receptor beta chains from one sample in a study of T cells expressing NK-cell markers. TCRdb reprocessed the 5' RACE reads and stores each CDR3 protein as one record, lacking DNA. The listing contains roughly 420,000 distinct CDR3 sequences. The sample was blood T cells: a sorted CD56 or NKG2C T cell subset, CD4+ or CD8+ T cells, or bulk PBMC T cells (not recorded which). These receptors were collected from a woman aged 18 to 75 in good health. CDR3s include the opening cysteine and the closing phenylalanine or tryptophan.

CDR3 length: 12
J gene: TRBJ2-1
V gene: TRBV25-1
CDR3 protein: CATPRLADDQFF

CDR3 length: 17
J gene: TRBJ2-3
V gene: TRBV11-3
CDR3 protein: CASSYHHGGPATDTQYF

CDR3 length: 15
J gene: TRBJ2-7
V gene: TRBV6-5
CDR3 protein: CASSSRLAGGIEQYF

CDR3 length: 14
J gene: TRBJ1-1
V gene: TRBV6-5
CDR3 protein: CASSYSRDLGEAFF

CDR3 length: 16
J gene: TRBJ2-1
V gene: TRBV6-2/TRBV6-3
CDR3 protein: CASRDNAGTTYNEQFF

CDR3 length: 15
J gene: TRBJ2-3
V gene: TRBV4-3
CDR3 protein: CASSQGRGGADTQYF

CDR3 length: 13
J gene: TRBJ2-5
V gene: TRBV18
CDR3 protein: CASSPPGVETQYF

CDR3 length: 15
J gene: TRBJ1-5
V gene: TRBV12-3/TRBV12-4
CDR3 protein: CASSYRVNSNQPQHF

CDR3 length: 15
J gene: TRBJ2-3
V gene: TRBV3-1
CDR3 protein: CASSQWTSERDTQYF

CDR3 length: 15
J gene: TRBJ2-1
V gene: TRBV7-2
CDR3 protein: CASSKDRGIYNEQFF

CDR3 length: 19
J gene: TRBJ2-3
V gene: TRBV5-1
CDR3 protein: CASSLALFSGTGPTDTQYF

CDR3 length: 15
J gene: TRBJ1-2
V gene: TRBV4-1
CDR3 protein: CASSQVGREIYGYTF

CDR3 length: 13
J gene: TRBJ1-2
V gene: TRBV10-3
CDR3 protein: CAISEPDRVGYTF

CDR3 length: 14
J gene: TRBJ2-2
V gene: TRBV20-1
CDR3 protein: CSARATGDVGELFF

CDR3 length: 15
J gene: TRBJ1-1
V gene: TRBV12-3/TRBV12-4
CDR3 protein: CASSADPPGDTEAFF

CDR3 length: 15
J gene: TRBJ2-2
V gene: TRBV7-3
CDR3 protein: CASSLRSPNTGELFF

CDR3 length: 16
J gene: TRBJ2-1
V gene: TRBV23-1
CDR3 protein: CASSQSCHPPGNEQFF